Listed below are T cell receptor beta chains from one sample, sequenced in a study of cytomegalovirus exposure and HLA in healthy donors. The assay was immunoSEQ multiplex PCR, and TCRdb's table has in-frame clones only and misses some. Of 130,000 or so clones listed, more than 70% were seen once; the top ten hold under 2.5%. Sequenced input: PBMCs. These receptors came from a woman between 25 and 40 years old in good health and CMV-seronegative. Each CDR3 is given with its conserved first and last residue. Each record gives: D gene, clone size, V gene, J gene, CDR3 protein, CDR3 DNA. D genes are given only for firm matches. Some rows mark clone size as missing; the rest say once, few, many or name a class of expanded clone.

TRBD1,NA,TRBV30,TRBJ2-7,CAWRAGTGKYYEQYF,TGTGCCTGGAGGGCCGGGACAGGGAAATACTACGAGCAGTACTTC
TRBD2,many,TRBV4-3,TRBJ2-1,CASSQTSDSYNEQFF,TGCGCCAGCAGCCAAACTAGCGACTCCTACAATGAGCAGTTCTTC
TRBD2,NA,TRBV19,TRBJ2-1,CASSTYSGGRHNEQFF,TGTGCCAGTAGTACCTATAGCGGGGGAAGGCACAATGAGCAGTTCTTC
TRBD1,NA,TRBV7-8,TRBJ2-7,CASSLSGTGALQYF,TGTGCCAGCAGCCTTTCCGGGACAGGGGCCTTGCAGTACTTC
TRBD1,once,TRBV27,TRBJ1-4,CASSLGTGDEKLFF,TGTGCCAGCAGTTTGGGGACAGGGGATGAAAAACTGTTTTTT
NA,few,TRBV11-2,TRBJ2-6,CASSSQRSGANVLTF,TGTGCCAGCAGCTCCCAGCGCTCTGGGGCCAACGTCCTGACTTTC
TRBD1,NA,TRBV7-6,TRBJ1-2,CASSLMPGQGADGYTF,TGTGCCAGCAGCTTAATGCCTGGACAGGGGGCGGATGGCTACACCTTC
NA,NA,TRBV19,TRBJ2-5,CASSIVNRQETQYF,TGTGCCAGTAGTATAGTAAACAGGCAAGAGACCCAGTACTTC
TRBD1,once,TRBV14,TRBJ2-3,CASSQNPGQGATDTQYF,TGTGCCAGCAGCCAGAACCCCGGACAGGGAGCCACAGATACGCAGTATTTT
TRBD2,NA,TRBV12-5,TRBJ2-6,CASGLAGGIGANVLTF,TGTGCTAGTGGTTTGGCGGGGGGGATCGGGGCCAACGTCCTGACTTTC
NA,few,TRBV2,TRBJ2-3,CASSGQSTDTQYF,TGTGCCAGCTCTGGACAGAGCACAGATACGCAGTATTTT
TRBD1,NA,TRBV14,TRBJ1-4,CASSTGQGDEKLFF,TGTGCCAGCAGCACGGGACAGGGGGATGAAAAACTGTTTTTT
NA,NA,TRBV7-9,TRBJ1-2,CASSPTQVPYGYTF,TGTGCCAGCAGCCCCACTCAGGTACCCTATGGCTACACCTTC
NA,once,TRBV29-1,TRBJ2-5,CSVKTGQETQYF,TGCAGCGTGAAGACAGGTCAAGAGACCCAGTACTTC
NA,NA,TRBV2,TRBJ1-2,CASSDDRNYGYTF,TGTGCCAGCAGCGATGACAGGAACTATGGCTACACCTTC
NA,NA,TRBV4-2,TRBJ2-7,CASGAVGGQAYEQYF,TGTGCCAGTGGCGCGGTGGGGGGGCAGGCCTACGAGCAGTACTTC
TRBD1,NA,TRBV7-3,TRBJ2-2,CASSPRTGTNTGELFF,TGTGCCAGCAGCCCGAGGACAGGGACTAACACCGGGGAGCTGTTTTTT
TRBD1,NA,TRBV18,TRBJ1-3,CASSPPRQGGFGNTIYF,TGTGCCAGCTCACCACCCCGACAGGGGGGTTTTGGAAACACCATATATTTT
TRBD2,NA,TRBV9,TRBJ2-5,CASSVAPGGQETQYF,TGTGCCAGCAGCGTAGCCCCGGGGGGACAAGAGACCCAGTACTTC
NA,NA,TRBV7-2,TRBJ2-7,CASSPTVAASSYEQYF,TGTGCCAGCAGCCCGACCGTTGCGGCGAGCTCCTACGAGCAGTACTTC
TRBD2,NA,TRBV27,TRBJ2-3,CASSLIRIGGSPDTQYF,TGTGCCAGCAGTTTAATCCGGATCGGGGGGTCCCCGGATACGCAGTATTTT
NA,NA,TRBV5-4,TRBJ1-2,CASSLDREQYGYTF,TGTGCCAGCAGCTTGGACAGGGAACAATATGGCTACACCTTC
TRBD1,NA,TRBV2,TRBJ2-5,CASRPGQTRETQYF,TGTGCCAGCAGACCGGGACAGACGAGGGAGACCCAGTACTTC
TRBD2,once,TRBV7-8,TRBJ2-2,CASSAPSGAETGELFF,TGTGCCAGCAGTGCTCCTAGCGGGGCAGAGACCGGGGAGCTGTTTTTT